A single sample gave rise to the 16 T cell receptor beta chains below, sequenced in a study of radiotherapy plus CTLA-4 blockade in lung cancer. The repertoire was sequenced with immunoSEQ multiplex PCR; TCRdb's copy has only in-frame clones and lacks some. The sample yields under 95,000 clones, approximately 84% seen once. The sample here was peripheral blood, taken from a patient treated with radiotherapy plus ipilimumab. The receptors here all came from a human donor with non-small cell lung cancer who had stable disease on radiotherapy plus ipilimumab.

The chain uses TRBV7-8 and TRBJ2-1; D unclear. Per germline, CDR1 SGHVS and CDR2 FQNEAQ. Trimming took 1 base from V and 10 from J, leaving 5 bases between them. CDR3 length: 11 residues. DNA for the CDR3: TGTGCCAGCAGCTTAGTAGGCGAGCAGTTCTTC. Amino acid sequence: CASSLVGEQFF.

This chain connects TRBV27 to TRBJ2-7; D is uncertain. Germline loops: CDR1 MNHEY, CDR2 SMNVEV (reference sequence). The V gene lost 3 bases and the J gene lost 0 bases, with 18 bases spanning the gap. This CDR3 has 17 amino acids. The CDR3 DNA is TGTGCCAGCAGTTTTACAAGCCGTAGGGCGAGCTCCTACGAGCAGTACTTC. This codes for CASSFTSRRASSYEQYF.

The chain carries TRBV2 and TRBJ1-1; no definite D call. The V and J ends lost 3 bases and 3 bases respectively, with 8 bases between them. Germline-derived CDR1 and CDR2 are SNHLY and FYNNEI. The CDR3 consists of 13 residues. The CDR3 sequence is CASSDGPDTEAFF. In DNA, the CDR3 is TGTGCCAGCAGTGATGGGCCCGACACTGAAGCTTTCTTT.

V is TRBV28 and J is TRBJ1-3, with TRBD1 matching 10 bases. Trimming at V came to 3 bases and at J to 3 bases, leaving 11 bases not matched to a gene. This CDR3 spans 18 amino acids. The germline gives CDR1 MDHEN, CDR2 SYDVKM. CDR3 region: CASSFPLRQGALGNTIYF. CDR3 bases: TGTGCCAGCAGTTTTCCCCTCCGACAGGGGGCGCTTGGAAACACCATATATTTT.

This clone was seen only a few times. The chain is built from TRBV6-6 and TRBJ2-7; 9 bases are a match to TRBD1. Germline-derived CDR1 and CDR2 are MNHNY and SVGAGI (reference sequence). Losses at the gene ends were 6 bases for V and 6 bases for J; bases not matched to a gene: 9. This CDR3 is 14 amino acids long. The CDR3, as DNA: TGTGCCAGCAGATTCGACAGGGGGTATGGCGAGCAGTACTTC. It translates to CASRFDRGYGEQYF.

This sequence joins TRBV27 and TRBJ2-7; the D is unclear. This CDR3 is built from 15 residues. V was pared by 3 bases and J by 2 bases, with 14 bases between. Looked up from germline, CDR1 is MNHEY and CDR2 is SMNVEV (reference sequence). The CDR3 loop reads CASSLKLITAYEQYF. The CDR3 DNA follows: TGTGCCAGCAGTTTGAAACTAATCACGGCCTACGAGCAGTACTTC.

V is TRBV11-3 and J is TRBJ2-7, with D hard to call. Trimming removed 2 bases at V and 0 bases at J, with 8 bases between. The CDR3 is made up of 14 amino acids. CDR1 and CDR2 from the germline V gene are SGHNT and YENEEA. The CDR3: CASSLLGSSYEQYF. Written as DNA, the CDR3 is TGTGCCAGCAGCTTATTGGGCAGCTCCTACGAGCAGTACTTC. Variable domain in full (rest from reference TRBV11-3 and TRBJ2-7): EAGVVQSPRYKIIEKKQPVAFWCNPISGHNTLYWYLQNLGQGPELLIRYENEEAVDDSQLPKDRFSAERLKGVDSTLKIQPAELGDSAVYLCASSLLGSSYEQYFGPGTRLTVT.

The chain carries TRBV7-8 and TRBJ2-1; D perhaps matches TRBD2 (6 bases). The germline V and J ends were trimmed by 5 bases and 10 bases, with 18 bases remaining between them. The CDR3 extends over 14 amino acids. Germline CDR1 reads SGHVS; CDR2 reads FQNEAQ. The CDR3: CASSLSFLALEQFF. CDR3 in DNA: TGTGCCAGCAGCCTCTCCTTCCTAGCGTTGGAGCAGTTCTTC.

V gene TRBV23-1 combines with J gene TRBJ1-2; weak D call: TRBD1 (6 bases). TRBV23-1 is labeled an ORF, and its function is uncertain. The CDR3 extends over 14 amino acids. V lost 2 bases, J lost 4 bases, and 11 bases lay in between. CDR3: CASSQPQGPYGYTF. The CDR3 DNA reads TGCGCCAGCAGTCAACCGCAGGGGCCCTATGGCTACACCTTC.

The rearrangement uses TRBV7-3 and TRBJ2-3; unclear D gene. The ends were cut back, 5 bases at V and 4 bases at J, with 13 bases in the middle. This CDR3 region has 14 residues. The V gene's germline CDR1 is SGHTA and CDR2 FQGTGA. The CDR3 spells CASSPGLGADTQYF. As DNA, the CDR3 is TGTGCCAGCAGCCCTGGATTAGGCGCAGATACGCAGTATTTT.

In its sample, this clone was seen once. This chain connects TRBV4-1 to TRBJ2-7, with a tentative D call TRBD1 (6 bases). The germline V gene has CDR1 MGHRA and CDR2 YSYEKL. The CDR3 is 16 amino acids. Trimming cost V 4 bases and J 3 bases, with 19 bases left between them. The CDR3 bases are TGCGCCAGCAGCCGGATTGACAGGACTGGAGACTACGAGCAGTACTTC. Protein product: CASSRIDRTGDYEQYF.

The chain uses TRBV30 and TRBJ2-1; a weak D match, TRBD2 (6 bases). From germline, CDR1 is GTSNPN and CDR2 SVGIG (reference sequence). The CDR3 runs 14 residues. The ends were cut back, 1 base at V and 3 bases at J, with 10 bases in the middle. The DNA of the CDR3 is TGTGCCTGGAGTGCTCTCGGGGGCTACAATGAGCAGTTCTTC. It yields the protein CAWSALGGYNEQFF. The whole variable domain, remainder taken from reference TRBV30 and TRBJ2-1, is SQTIHQWPATLVQPVGSPLSLECTVEGTSNPNLYWYRQAAGRGLQLLFYSVGIGQISSEVPQNLSASRPQDRQFILSSKKLLLSDSGFYLCAWSALGGYNEQFFGPGTRLTVL.

The genes are TRBV14 and TRBJ2-3, with a tentative D call TRBD2 (5 bases). Trimming cost V 2 bases and J 0 bases, with 12 bases left between them. Germline assignment: CDR1 SGHDN and CDR2 FVKESK. The CDR3 loop spans 16 amino acids. CDR3 loop: CASSQIGRGSTDTQYF. The CDR3 DNA sequence: TGTGCCAGCAGCCAAATAGGGAGAGGGAGCACAGATACGCAGTATTTT. Full variable domain (outside the CDR3, taken from reference TRBV14 and TRBJ2-3): EAGVTQFPSHSVIEKGQTVTLRCDPISGHDNLYWYRRVMGKEIKFLLHFVKESKQDESGMPNNRFLAERTGGTYSTLKVQPAELEDSGVYFCASSQIGRGSTDTQYFGPGTRLTVL.

The chain employs TRBV5-1 and TRBJ1-1, with D unclear. Trimming removed 1 base from V and 5 bases from J, with 9 bases in between. CDR3 length: 13 amino acids. The germline V gene encodes CDR1 SGHRS and CDR2 YFSETQ. CDR3 region: CASSLYEGTEAFF. DNA for the CDR3: TGCGCCAGCAGCTTGTACGAAGGGACTGAAGCTTTCTTT.

This CDR3 reads CASSEGRISSRIPLHF. CDR3 bases: TGTGCCAGCAGTGAAGGTCGTATCAGTTCGAGGATACCCCTCCACTTT. The chain couples TRBV6-1 to TRBJ1-6; D gene uncertain. The CDR3 has 16 residues. Germline values: CDR1 MNHNS, CDR2 SASEGT. V lost 1 base, J lost 12 bases, and 19 bases lay in between.

This clone occurred a few times. V is TRBV7-3 and J is TRBJ1-3; D unresolved. Germline CDR1 SGHTA, CDR2 FQGTGA. The length of the CDR3 is 13 residues. Trimming removed 6 bases at V and 1 base at J, with 7 bases between. CDR3 amino acids: CASSLSSGNTIYF. CDR3 nucleotide sequence: TGTGCCAGCAGTCTTTCGTCTGGAAACACCATATATTTT.